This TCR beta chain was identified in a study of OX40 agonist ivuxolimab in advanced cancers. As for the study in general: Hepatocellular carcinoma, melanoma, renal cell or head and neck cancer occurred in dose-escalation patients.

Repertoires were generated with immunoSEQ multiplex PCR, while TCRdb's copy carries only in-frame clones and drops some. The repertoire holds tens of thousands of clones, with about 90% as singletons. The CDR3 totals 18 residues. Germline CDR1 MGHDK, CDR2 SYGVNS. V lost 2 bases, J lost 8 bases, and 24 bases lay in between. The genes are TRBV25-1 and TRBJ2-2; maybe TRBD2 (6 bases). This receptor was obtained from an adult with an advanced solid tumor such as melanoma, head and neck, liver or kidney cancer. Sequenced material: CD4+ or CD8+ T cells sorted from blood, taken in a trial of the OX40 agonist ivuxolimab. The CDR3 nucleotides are TGTGCCAGCAGTGAAACCCCCGGGACTTCCATTAAGGGAGGGGAGCTGTTTTTT. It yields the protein CASSETPGTSIKGGELFF.